These 2 T cell receptor beta chains originate from one sample sequenced in a study of blood T cells in healthy people across ages. With a J-beta primer mix and a sample-barcoded 5' primer, a second PCR ran about 7 to 12 cycles. Each CDR3 protein gets one entry after TCRdb re-called the 5' RACE reads with MiXCR. The table lists some 1.6 million distinct CDR3 sequences, about 35% of them singletons. The specimen sequenced was blood. The origin of the receptors is a woman aged 30 to 39 in good health.

As regards this clonotype: Given the absence of the conserved phenylalanine or tryptophan at the CDR3 end, a read error is likely. The J gene is TRBJ1-5, the V gene TRBV24-1; 7 positions agree with TRBD1. Germline CDR1 and CDR2: KGHDR and SFDVKD. The CDR3 runs to 16 residues. V was clipped by 2 bases and J by 6 bases; unmatched bases: 9. This CDR3 is CATSDSGTDKGQPQHC. CDR3 nucleotides: TGTGCCACCAGTGATTCCGGGACAGACAAGGGTCAGCCCCAGCATTGT.

This sequence joins TRBV20-1 and TRBJ2-1; D possibly matches TRBD1 or TRBD2 (5 bases each). The germline gives CDR1 DFQATT, CDR2 SNEGSKA (reference sequence). V lost 0 bases and J lost 10, with 13 bases in between. The CDR3 consists of 13 residues. The CDR3 DNA sequence: TGCAGTGCTAGAGATCCCTTATGGGGGGAGCAGTTCTTC. This gives the protein CSARDPLWGEQFF.